This T cell receptor (beta chain) was captured by sequencing in a study of identical twins (dated by TCRdb to about 2016). Study-wide context: To test whether fetal clonotypes persist, this study deep-sequenced TCR alpha and beta repertoires from monozygotic twins, from unrelated adults of various ages, and from cord blood. To rule out contamination, the twin experiments were replicated at different times with different library preparation protocols.

Points on this clonotype: Its antigen specificity is not known. The sample holds no much larger clone one base away, and base qualities are not on file.

Every donor was a healthy Caucasian. Three pairs of female monozygotic twins, all aged roughly 18 to 29 years, were included in the twin cohort. RNA for TCR libraries was isolated from peripheral blood mononuclear cells. The library was generated by 5' RACE. TCRdb shows the sequencer as Illumina HiSeq 2000. Template switching introduced a universal primer binding site; the final cDNA contained a unique molecular identifier, enabling accurate counting of TCR cDNA molecules. First-strand cDNA for TCR alpha and beta chains was synthesized from specific primers in the conserved constant-segment region. Each cDNA library was double barcoded, with a SMART-Mk sample barcode plus Illumina barcodes, to control for contamination. Two successive PCR steps introduced TruSeq adapter sequences along with Illumina sample barcodes. The Illumina HiSeq platform was used with custom primers to sequence TCR alpha and beta cDNA libraries. In the paper's pipeline: MiGEC was used to process raw reads and extract unique molecular identifiers, and MiXCR was used to find CDR3 positions. For each individual, recombination models were inferred using an EM algorithm with the repgenHMM and IGoR tools. The tcR package in R was used for shared clonotype analysis, with sharing normalized by the product of cloneset sizes. To study raw recombination free of thymic and clonal selection effects, out-of-frame nonproductive sequences were analyzed. TCRdb passed the public sequencing reads through fastp at Q25 and MiXCR, retaining productive beta sequences. Entries that share a CDR3 protein sequence are merged under the most common genes and DNA. These V and J calls rely on TCRdb rather than the paper's analysis. This sample is represented by about 890,000 distinct CDR3 sequences; 9% to 15% of them were singletons. The ten largest clones represent 1.5% to 2% of the sample.

What the research found in general, with its limitations: Compared with coincidental sharing between unrelated individuals, out-of-frame TCR alpha sequences shared between twins had an excess of sequences with low generation probability. Recombination models systematically underestimated out-of-frame TCR alpha sharing in monozygotic twins but agreed with sharing between unrelated individuals. In beta out-of-frame sequences, excess twin sharing was weaker, because having fewer shared sequences lowered the signal-to-noise ratio. Invariant T cells such as MAIT and iNKT could partly confound zero-insertion analyses, though diverse VJ usage argued against this for most clonotypes. Because the same donors could not be followed over many years, conclusions were based on cross-sectional statistical analysis. Abundant cord blood beta clonotypes carried fewer insertions; young adult naive repertoires showed a weaker similar trend, while memory repertoires showed none.

The sample was also linked to a second study, of yellow fever vaccine responses in identical twins. As that second study puts it: According to the authors, in identical twins the way T cells responded to vaccination appeared partly convergent and partly personalized. The study precisely tracked vaccine-responding T cell clones in identical twins.

Input material: PBMCs. The TCR comes from a young woman in good health.

The CDR3 reads as follows: CASSPPLAGGNTDTQYF. In nucleotides, the sequence is TGTGCCAGCAGTCCTCCACTAGCGGGGGGTAACACAGATACGCAGTATTTT. The chain links TRBV12-3 or TRBV12-4 with TRBJ2-3; 12 bases in the junction line up with TRBD2. Trimmed from V: 5 bases; trimmed from J: 2 bases; junction bases lacking a gene match: 8. The CDR3 runs 17 residues from the cysteine to the phenylalanine. Just the 51-base CDR3 DNA is kept, in frame starting at base 1.